Listed below are T cell receptor beta chains from one sample, sequenced in a study of beta chain features in type 1 diabetes. Libraries were prepared by immunoSEQ multiplex PCR; TCRdb keeps only in-frame clonotypes and omits some of them. The sample records about 370,000 clones, roughly 15% being singletons. The sequenced material came from naive CD4+ T cells from blood. The receptor source for this set is a woman aged 18-29 years in good health. Both conserved end residues are part of each CDR3.

j_call v_call cdr3_aa
TRBJ2-7 TRBV9 CASSSPGLRWYF
TRBJ1-1 TRBV28 CASYNRVTSDTEAFF
TRBJ2-7 TRBV6-5 CASSWPGSPYEQYF
TRBJ2-1 TRBV14 CASSQRVQGAEQFF
TRBJ2-3 TRBV6-5 CASSYLGGSTDTQYF
TRBJ2-7 TRBV28 CASSLYRGMNEQYF
TRBJ2-1 TRBV9 CASSSTWNEQFF
TRBJ1-5 TRBV15 CATSDTRDSYQPQHF
TRBJ2-6 TRBV9 CASSGTGGNGANVLTF
TRBJ1-1 TRBV15 CATSRDPDRVRGNTEAFF
TRBJ2-1 TRBV28 CASSRGYNEQFF
TRBJ1-5 TRBV7-2 CASSLVEGGNQPQHF
TRBJ1-2 TRBV4-1 CASSQVRVSNYGYTF
TRBJ2-1 TRBV18 CASSPRLAGGSSYNEQFF
TRBJ1-4 TRBV25-1 CASSVGTATNEKLFF
TRBJ2-7 TRBV19 CASSGGQGSYHEQYF
TRBJ2-3 TRBV28 CASSPTAADTQYF
TRBJ2-1 TRBV7-2 CASSLTGVSYNEQFF
TRBJ1-1 TRBV29-1 CSGRGGQSEAFF
TRBJ2-1 TRBV5-1 CASSPGTSSYNEQFF
TRBJ2-3 TRBV30 CAWRAAGTDTQYF
TRBJ1-1 TRBV7-2 CASSLWTGDLNTEAFF
TRBJ1-5 TRBV2 CASTRGSGQPQHF
TRBJ1-2 TRBV29-1 CSVDGRGGQGTYGYTF
TRBJ2-1 TRBV11-2 CASSQGIFNYNEQFF
TRBJ2-1 TRBV6-6 CASSTSDSSNEQFF
TRBJ1-2 TRBV6-5 CASSYRDSYGYTF
TRBJ2-5 TRBV25-1 CASSEAGQETQYF
TRBJ2-1 TRBV7-2 CASSLRGSSYNEQFF
TRBJ2-3 TRBV7-9 CASSSTSGRTDTQYF
TRBJ2-1 TRBV29-1 CSVLRTGTNEQFF
TRBJ1-1 TRBV4-1 CASSQATGGEAFF
TRBJ2-5 TRBV7-2 CASSFSVPQETQYF
TRBJ2-3 TRBV9 CASSLTSGGDTQYF
TRBJ2-7 TRBV29-1 CSVVQVDAEQYF
TRBJ1-1 TRBV18 CASSPGEIPVEAFF
TRBJ2-5 TRBV7-6 CASSQQDGQETQYF
TRBJ2-6 TRBV7-2 CASSPQQESGANVLTF
TRBJ2-3 TRBV4-2 CASSQVERADTQYF
TRBJ2-3 TRBV29-1 CSGGQGAPTDTQYF
TRBJ2-2 TRBV11-2 CASSSGQGRNTGELFF
TRBJ2-2 TRBV27 CASSTTGGTGELFF
TRBJ2-7 TRBV6-5 CASRPGLAGRYEQYF